Listed here are 8 T cell receptor beta chains from one sample, sequenced in a study of OX40 agonist ivuxolimab in advanced cancers. Using immunoSEQ multiplex PCR, the repertoire was profiled, and TCRdb retains in-frame clones only, with some absent. The repertoire has 45,000 to 60,000 clones, roughly 77% of them found once; the top ten carry approximately 1.1%. Sequenced here: CD4+ or CD8+ T cells sorted from blood, sampled in a trial of the OX40 agonist ivuxolimab. These receptors all come from an adult with an advanced solid tumor such as melanoma, head and neck, liver or kidney cancer.

The J gene is TRBJ1-1, the V gene TRBV7-9; no definite D call. Deletions cut 7 bases from V and 1 base from J, with 7 bases between. Per germline, CDR1 SEHNR and CDR2 FQNEAQ (reference sequence). The CDR3 sequence is 12 residues long. The CDR3 reads CASTRQNTEAFF. The CDR3 nucleotides read TGTGCCAGCACCCGACAGAACACTGAAGCTTTCTTT.

This sequence joins TRBV6-1 and TRBJ2-1; no definite D call. Germline CDR1 and CDR2: MNHNS and SASEGT. This CDR3 is built from 15 residues. V was clipped by 7 bases and J by 5 bases, with 18 bases between them. The CDR3: CASISAQDGHNEQFF. The DNA of the CDR3 is TGTGCCAGCATCAGCGCGCAGGATGGGCACAATGAGCAGTTCTTC.

J is TRBJ2-2 and V is TRBV5-4; a weak D match, TRBD1 (6 bases). CDR1 and CDR2 (germline): SGHNT, YYREEE (reference sequence). The germline V and J ends were trimmed by 3 bases and 2 bases, with 11 bases remaining between them. The CDR3 contains 15 residues. Here the CDR3 reads CASSSGTPNTGELFF. CDR3 in DNA: TGTGCCAGCAGCTCCGGGACACCCAACACCGGGGAGCTGTTTTTT.

This clone was seen a single time. The CDR3 spells CASSSGVVDTEAFF. As DNA, the CDR3 is TGTGCCAGCAGCTCCGGAGTGGTGGATACTGAAGCTTTCTTT. This rearrangement joins TRBV5-8 to TRBJ1-1; D gene ambiguous. Germline V gives CDR1 SGHTS, CDR2 YDEGEE. The CDR3 consists of 14 residues. Deletions cut 3 bases from V and 5 bases from J, with 14 bases between.

This clone has only a few counts. The chain carries TRBV7-9 and TRBJ1-6, with TRBD1 matching over 9 bases. The CDR3 is made up of 14 amino acids. J was trimmed by 11 bases and V by 7 bases; bases with no gene match: 9. Germline CDR1 SEHNR, CDR2 FQNEAQ (reference sequence). The CDR3 loop is CASNEQGANAPLHF. DNA for the CDR3: TGTGCCAGCAACGAACAGGGGGCGAACGCACCCCTCCACTTT.

This rearrangement joins TRBV19 to TRBJ2-3; TRBD2 agrees at 13 bases. The germline gives CDR1 LNHDA, CDR2 SQIVND (reference sequence). The ends lost 5 bases at V and 2 bases at J; junction bases unmatched: 10. This CDR3 region has 18 residues. CDR3 loop: CASSQFPGLAGHTDTQYF. CDR3 nucleotide sequence: TGTGCCAGTAGTCAATTCCCGGGACTAGCGGGGCACACAGATACGCAGTATTTT.

This clone showed up just once. Different DNA sequences within this sample yield the same CDR3. The J gene is TRBJ2-7, the V gene TRBV19; weak D call: TRBD1 (6 bases). Trimming removed 2 bases from V and 1 base from J, with 9 bases in between. The CDR3 has 14 amino acids. Per the germline V gene, CDR1 is LNHDA and CDR2 is SQIVND (reference sequence). The CDR3 sequence: CASSISQGSYEQYF. CDR3 sequence (DNA): TGTGCCAGTAGTATATCTCAGGGGTCCTACGAGCAGTACTTC.

The rearrangement uses TRBV29-1 and TRBJ1-1; 7 nucleotides align to TRBD1. Per germline, CDR1 SQVTM and CDR2 ANQGSEA. This CDR3 comprises 13 residues. V trimming: 7 bases; J trimming: 0 bases; junction bases outside the gene matches: 5. The CDR3 region is CSETRGLNTEAFF. CDR3 sequence (DNA): TGCAGCGAAACCAGGGGGTTGAACACTGAAGCTTTCTTT.